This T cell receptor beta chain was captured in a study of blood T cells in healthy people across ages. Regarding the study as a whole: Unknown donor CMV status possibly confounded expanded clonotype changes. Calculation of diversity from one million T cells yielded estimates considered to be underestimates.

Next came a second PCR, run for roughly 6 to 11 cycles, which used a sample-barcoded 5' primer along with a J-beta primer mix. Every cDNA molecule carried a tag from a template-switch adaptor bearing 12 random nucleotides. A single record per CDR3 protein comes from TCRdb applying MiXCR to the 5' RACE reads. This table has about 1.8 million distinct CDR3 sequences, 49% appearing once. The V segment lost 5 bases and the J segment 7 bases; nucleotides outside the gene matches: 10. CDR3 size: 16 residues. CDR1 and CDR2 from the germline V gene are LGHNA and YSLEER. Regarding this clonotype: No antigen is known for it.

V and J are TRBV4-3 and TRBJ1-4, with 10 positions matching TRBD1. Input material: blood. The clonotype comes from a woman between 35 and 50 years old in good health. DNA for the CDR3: TGCGCCAGCAGCTACATCCCGGGACAGGGGAGTGAAAAACTGTTTTTT. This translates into CASSYIPGQGSEKLFF.